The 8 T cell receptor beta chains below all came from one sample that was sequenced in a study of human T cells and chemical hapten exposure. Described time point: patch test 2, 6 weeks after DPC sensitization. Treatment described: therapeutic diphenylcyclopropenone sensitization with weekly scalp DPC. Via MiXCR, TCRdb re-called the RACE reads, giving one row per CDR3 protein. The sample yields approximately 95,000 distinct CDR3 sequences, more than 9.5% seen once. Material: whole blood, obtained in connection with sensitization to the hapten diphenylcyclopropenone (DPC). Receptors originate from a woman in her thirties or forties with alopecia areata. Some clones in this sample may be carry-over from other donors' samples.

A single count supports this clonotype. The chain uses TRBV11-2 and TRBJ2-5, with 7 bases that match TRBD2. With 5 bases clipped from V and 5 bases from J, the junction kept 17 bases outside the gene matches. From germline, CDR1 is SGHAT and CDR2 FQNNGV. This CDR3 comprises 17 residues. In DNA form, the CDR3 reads TGTGCCAGCAGCCCACGATTAGGAGCGGGATTTAGTGAGACCCAGTACTTC. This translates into CASSPRLGAGFSETQYF.

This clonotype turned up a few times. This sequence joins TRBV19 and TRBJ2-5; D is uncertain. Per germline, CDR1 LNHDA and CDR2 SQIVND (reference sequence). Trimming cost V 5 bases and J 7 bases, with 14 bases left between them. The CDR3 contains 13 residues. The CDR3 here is CASSPEPLGTQYF. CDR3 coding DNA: TGTGCCAGTAGTCCCGAGCCTTTAGGGACCCAGTACTTC.

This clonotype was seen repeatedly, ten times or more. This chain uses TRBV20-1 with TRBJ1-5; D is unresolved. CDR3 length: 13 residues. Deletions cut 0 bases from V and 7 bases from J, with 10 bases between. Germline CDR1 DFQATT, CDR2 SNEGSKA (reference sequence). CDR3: CSARDSRGQPQHF. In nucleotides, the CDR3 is TGCAGTGCTAGAGATTCGCGCGGCCAGCCCCAGCATTTT.

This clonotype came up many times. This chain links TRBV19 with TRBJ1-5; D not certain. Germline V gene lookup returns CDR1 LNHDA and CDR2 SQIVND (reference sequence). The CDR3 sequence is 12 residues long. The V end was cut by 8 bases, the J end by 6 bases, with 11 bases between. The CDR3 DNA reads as TGTGCCAGTGGGTTCGGGTTTCAGCCCCAGCATTTT. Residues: CASGFGFQPQHF.

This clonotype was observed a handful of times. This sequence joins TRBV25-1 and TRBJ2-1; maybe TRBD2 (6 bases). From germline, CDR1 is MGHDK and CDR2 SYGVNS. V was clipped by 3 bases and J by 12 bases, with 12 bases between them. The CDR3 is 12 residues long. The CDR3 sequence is CASSESVGGQFF. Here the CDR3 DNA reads TGTGCCAGCAGTGAGAGTGTGGGGGGGCAGTTCTTC.

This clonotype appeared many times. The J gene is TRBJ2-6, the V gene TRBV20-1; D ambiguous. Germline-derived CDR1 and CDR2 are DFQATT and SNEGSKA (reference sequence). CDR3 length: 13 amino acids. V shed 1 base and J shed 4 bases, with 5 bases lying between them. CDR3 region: CSARAPGANVLTF. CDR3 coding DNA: TGCAGTGCTAGAGCCCCGGGGGCCAACGTCCTGACTTTC.

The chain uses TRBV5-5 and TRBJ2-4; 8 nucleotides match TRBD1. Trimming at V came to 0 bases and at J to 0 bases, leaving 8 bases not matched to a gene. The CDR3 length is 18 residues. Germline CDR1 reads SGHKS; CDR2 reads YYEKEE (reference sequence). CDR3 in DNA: TGTGCCAGCAGCTTGGCAGGGGGCGGACTTCTAGCCAAAAACATTCAGTACTTC. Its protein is CASSLAGGGLLAKNIQYF. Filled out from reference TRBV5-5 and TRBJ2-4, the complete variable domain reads DAGVTQSPTHLIKTRGQQVTLRCSPISGHKSVSWYQQVLGQGPQFIFQYYEKEERGRGNFPDRFSARQFPNYSSELNVNALLLGDSALYLCASSLAGGGLLAKNIQYFGAGTRLSVL.

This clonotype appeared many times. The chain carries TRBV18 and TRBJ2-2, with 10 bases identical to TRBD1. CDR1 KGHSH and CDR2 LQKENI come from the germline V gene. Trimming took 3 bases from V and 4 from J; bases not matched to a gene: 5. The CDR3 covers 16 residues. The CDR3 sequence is CASSPLTGGFTGELFF. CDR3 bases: TGTGCCAGCTCACCCTTGACAGGGGGCTTCACCGGGGAGCTGTTTTTT. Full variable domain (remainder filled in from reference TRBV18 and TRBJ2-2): NAGVMQNPRHLVRRRGQEARLRCSPMKGHSHVYWYRQLPEEGLKFMVYLQKENIIDESGMPKERFSAEFPKEGPSILRIQQVVRGDSAAYFCASSPLTGGFTGELFFGEGSRLTVL.